The present entry profiles one TCR beta chain with its context. The data originate from a study of Ad26.COV2.S vaccination and SARS-CoV-2 variants. Documented treatment: about 20 received Ad26.COV2.S at low or high dose, single or two shots; about 5 received placebo; per-sample allocation not given. At day 63 after the first vaccine or placebo injection, samples were drawn. This adult donor, from Boston, was 18-55 years old. TCRdb's table, derived via immunoSEQ multiplex PCR, lists solely in-frame clones and lacks some. Of about 400,000 clones in the sample, about four fifths are singletons; the top ten hold 7% to 9.5%. Trimming took 9 bases from V and 0 from J, leaving 15 bases between them. The CDR3 totals 15 residues. Germline V lookup: CDR1 LNHDA, CDR2 SQIVND (reference sequence).

This chain uses TRBV19 with TRBJ1-5; TRBD1 is a possible D gene (5 bases). This sequence was found in a person aged 18-65 years who received the Ad26.COV2.S COVID-19 vaccine or a placebo. This specimen consisted of peripheral blood, obtained in a trial of Ad26.COV2.S vaccine versus placebo. CDR3: CASRPGGASNQPQHF. CDR3 DNA sequence: TGTGCCAGCAGACCCGGGGGAGCTAGCAATCAGCCCCAGCATTTT.